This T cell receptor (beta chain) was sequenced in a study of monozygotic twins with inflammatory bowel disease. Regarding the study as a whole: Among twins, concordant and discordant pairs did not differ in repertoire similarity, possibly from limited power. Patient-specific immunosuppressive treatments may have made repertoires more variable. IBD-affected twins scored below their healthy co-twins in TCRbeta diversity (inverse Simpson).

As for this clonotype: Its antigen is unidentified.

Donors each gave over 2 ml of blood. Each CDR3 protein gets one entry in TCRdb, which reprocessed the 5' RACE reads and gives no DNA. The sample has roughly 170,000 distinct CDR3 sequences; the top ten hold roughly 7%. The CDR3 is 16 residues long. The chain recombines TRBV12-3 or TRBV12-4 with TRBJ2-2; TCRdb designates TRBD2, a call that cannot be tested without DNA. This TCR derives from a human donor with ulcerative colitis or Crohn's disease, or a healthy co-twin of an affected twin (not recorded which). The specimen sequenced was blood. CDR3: CASSHKGGSGTGELFF.